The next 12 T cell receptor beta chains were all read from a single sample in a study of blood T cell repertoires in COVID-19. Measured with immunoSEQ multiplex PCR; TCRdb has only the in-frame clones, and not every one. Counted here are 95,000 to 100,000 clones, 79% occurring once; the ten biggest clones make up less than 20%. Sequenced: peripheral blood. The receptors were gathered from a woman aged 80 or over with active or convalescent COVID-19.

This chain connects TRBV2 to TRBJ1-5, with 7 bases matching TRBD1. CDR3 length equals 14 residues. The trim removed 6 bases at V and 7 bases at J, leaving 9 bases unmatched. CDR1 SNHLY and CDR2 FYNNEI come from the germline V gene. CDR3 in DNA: TGTGCCAGCAGGTCGGGACAGCGGGCGCAGCCCCAGCATTTT. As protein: CASRSGQRAQPQHF.

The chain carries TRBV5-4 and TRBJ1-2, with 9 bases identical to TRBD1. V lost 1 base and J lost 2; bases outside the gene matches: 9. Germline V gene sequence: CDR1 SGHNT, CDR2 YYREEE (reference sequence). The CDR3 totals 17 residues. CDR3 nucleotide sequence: TGTGCCAGCAGCTTGCAGGACAGGGGCTTAACGAACTATGGCTACACCTTC. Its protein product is CASSLQDRGLTNYGYTF.

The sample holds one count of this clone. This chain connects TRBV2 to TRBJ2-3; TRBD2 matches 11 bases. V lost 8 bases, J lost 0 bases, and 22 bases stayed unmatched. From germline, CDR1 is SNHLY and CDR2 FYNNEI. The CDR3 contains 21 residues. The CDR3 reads CASQGPWATGLAASSTDTQYF. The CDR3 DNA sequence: TGTGCCAGCCAAGGCCCCTGGGCTACGGGACTAGCGGCGTCTAGCACAGATACGCAGTATTTT.

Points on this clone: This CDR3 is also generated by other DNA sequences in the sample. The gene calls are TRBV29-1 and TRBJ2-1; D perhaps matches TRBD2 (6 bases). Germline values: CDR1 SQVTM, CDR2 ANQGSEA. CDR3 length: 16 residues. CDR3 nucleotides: TGCAGTGTTTCGAGACTAGTCCTTGGGGCCTACAATGAGCAGTTCTTC. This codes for CSVSRLVLGAYNEQFF.

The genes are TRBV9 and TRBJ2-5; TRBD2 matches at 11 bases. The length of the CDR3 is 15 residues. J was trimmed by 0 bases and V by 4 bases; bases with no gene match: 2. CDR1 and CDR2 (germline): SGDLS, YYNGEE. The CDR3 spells CASSLGLADQETQYF. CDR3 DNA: TGTGCCAGCAGCCTGGGACTAGCGGACCAAGAGACCCAGTACTTC.

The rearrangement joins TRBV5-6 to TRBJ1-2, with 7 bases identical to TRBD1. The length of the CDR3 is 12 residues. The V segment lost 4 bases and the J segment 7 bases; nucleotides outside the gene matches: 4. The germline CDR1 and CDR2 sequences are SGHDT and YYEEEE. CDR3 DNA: TGTGCCAGCAGCCCACAGGGGTTTGGCTACACCTTC. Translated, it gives CASSPQGFGYTF.

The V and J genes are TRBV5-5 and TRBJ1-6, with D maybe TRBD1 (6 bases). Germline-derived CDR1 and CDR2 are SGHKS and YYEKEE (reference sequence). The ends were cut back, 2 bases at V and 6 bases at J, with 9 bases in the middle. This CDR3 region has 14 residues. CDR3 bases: TGTGCCAGCAGCTTTGCAGGGGTTAATTCACCCCTCCACTTT. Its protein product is CASSFAGVNSPLHF.

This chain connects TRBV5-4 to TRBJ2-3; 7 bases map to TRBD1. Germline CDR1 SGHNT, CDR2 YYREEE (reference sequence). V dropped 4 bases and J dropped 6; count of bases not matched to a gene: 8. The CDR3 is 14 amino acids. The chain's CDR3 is CASSEGTVQDTQYF. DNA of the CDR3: TGTGCCAGCAGCGAAGGGACAGTTCAGGATACGCAGTATTTT.

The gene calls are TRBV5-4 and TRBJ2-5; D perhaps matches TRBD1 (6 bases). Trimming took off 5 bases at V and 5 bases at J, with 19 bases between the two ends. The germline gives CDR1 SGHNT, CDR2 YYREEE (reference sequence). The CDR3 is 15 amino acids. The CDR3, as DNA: TGTGCCAGCAGTCTGGGGGCAGGGTTCAGGGAGACCCAGTACTTC. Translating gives CASSLGAGFRETQYF.

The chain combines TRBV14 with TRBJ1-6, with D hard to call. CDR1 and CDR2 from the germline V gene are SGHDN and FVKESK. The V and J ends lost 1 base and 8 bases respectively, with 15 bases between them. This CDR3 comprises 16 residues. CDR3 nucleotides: TGTGCCAGCAGCCAAGCTCTTGATGCAGGCCATTCACCCCTCCACTTT. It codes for CASSQALDAGHSPLHF.

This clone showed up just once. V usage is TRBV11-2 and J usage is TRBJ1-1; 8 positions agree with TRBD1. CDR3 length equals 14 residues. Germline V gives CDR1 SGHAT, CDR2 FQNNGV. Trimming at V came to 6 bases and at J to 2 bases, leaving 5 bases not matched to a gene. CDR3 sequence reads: CASRLTGGNTEAFF. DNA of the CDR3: TGTGCCAGCAGACTCACAGGGGGAAACACTGAAGCTTTCTTT.

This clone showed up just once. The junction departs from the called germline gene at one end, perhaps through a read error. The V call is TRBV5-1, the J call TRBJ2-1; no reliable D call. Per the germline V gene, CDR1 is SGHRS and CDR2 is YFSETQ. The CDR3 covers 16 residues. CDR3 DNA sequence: TGTGCCAGCAGCTTGGTTGCGGTTAGCTCCTACAATGAGCAGTTCTTC. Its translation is CASSLVAVSSYNEQFF.